The 22 T cell receptor beta chains listed next were all sequenced from one sample in a study of blood T cell repertoires in COVID-19. Measured with immunoSEQ multiplex PCR; TCRdb has only the in-frame clones, and not every one. The data show around 230,000 clones, around 87% seen once. The sample comprised peripheral blood. All receptors derive from a man aged 55 to 70 who had recovered from COVID-19.

This clone was seen ten or more times. This CDR3 is also generated by other DNA sequences in the sample. CDR3 DNA: TGTGCCACCACCCGGGGTCAAAATTCACCCCTCCACTTT. Translating it yields CATTRGQNSPLHF. V usage is TRBV10-3 and J usage is TRBJ1-6; D is undetermined. There are 13 residues in the CDR3. Germline V lookup: CDR1 ENHRY, CDR2 SYGVKD. Trimming cost V 10 bases and J 7 bases, with 14 bases left between them.

This clone has a handful of counts. The V call is TRBV5-1, the J call TRBJ1-1; the match to TRBD1 covers 12 bases. The ends lost 4 bases at V and 6 bases at J; junction bases unmatched: 4. The germline V gene encodes CDR1 SGHRS and CDR2 YFSETQ. The CDR3 extends over 14 amino acids. DNA for the CDR3: TGCGCCAGCAGCGAAGGGACAGGGGGCCCTGAAGCTTTCTTT. Translating it yields CASSEGTGGPEAFF.

This clone has just one count. V usage is TRBV10-2 and J usage is TRBJ2-7; 12 bases line up with TRBD2. Germline CDR1 and CDR2: WSHSY and SAAADI. Trimming cost V 6 bases and J 1 base; bases outside gene matches: 4. This CDR3 contains 15 residues. This CDR3 reads CASRKTSGGSYEQYV. The CDR3, as DNA: TGCGCCAGCAGGAAGACTAGCGGGGGATCCTACGAGCAGTACGTC.

V usage is TRBV24-1 and J usage is TRBJ1-4; 7 bases are shared with TRBD1. Losses at the gene ends were 1 base for V and 0 bases for J; bases not matched to a gene: 1. The CDR3 is made up of 16 amino acids. Germline loops: CDR1 KGHDR, CDR2 SFDVKD. The CDR3 DNA reads TGTGCCACCAGTGATTTAACAGGGGCAACTAATGAAAAACTGTTTTTT. Its protein product is CATSDLTGATNEKLFF.

The CDR3 DNA is TGTGCCACCAGTGGGTCGGGGAGGGAGACCCAGTACTTC. Translation gives CATSGSGRETQYF. The chain carries TRBV24-1 and TRBJ2-5; D perhaps matches TRBD2 (6 bases). CDR3 size: 13 residues. V shed 5 bases and J shed 5 bases, with 11 bases lying between them. In germline, CDR1 is KGHDR, CDR2 SFDVKD.

The chain carries TRBV13 and TRBJ2-6, with TRBD1 matching 7 bases. CDR1 and CDR2 from the germline V gene are PRHDT and FYEKMQ (reference sequence). The CDR3 sequence is 20 residues long. The V gene end was trimmed by 5 bases and the J gene end by 0 bases; junction bases not matched to a gene: 16. The CDR3 DNA is TGTGCCAGCAGCCCACGACCAACCTCAGGGGGATACTCTGGGGCCAACGTCCTGACTTTC. This translates into CASSPRPTSGGYSGANVLTF.

V gene TRBV10-2 combines with J gene TRBJ2-7, with no clear D. Trimming pared 6 bases from V and 4 bases from J, leaving 19 bases between. Germline V CDR1 and CDR2: WSHSY, SAAADI. This CDR3 contains 15 residues. The CDR3 reads CASSQSDTIIYEQYV. The CDR3 DNA sequence: TGCGCCAGCAGCCAATCCGACACAATCATTTACGAGCAGTACGTC.

This clone occurred once. V is TRBV18 and J is TRBJ1-3, with D unclear. Germline CDR1 reads KGHSH; CDR2 reads LQKENI. With 5 bases removed from V and 1 base from J, the gap between germline ends came to 9 bases. There are 14 residues in the CDR3. The CDR3 bases are TGTGCCAGCTCAATACAGCCTTCTGGAAACACCATATATTTT. Residues: CASSIQPSGNTIYF.

V is TRBV9 and J is TRBJ2-5; 9 nucleotides agree with TRBD1. The CDR3 is 17 amino acids. V lost 1 base, J lost 5 bases, and 12 bases stayed unmatched. The V gene's germline CDR1 is SGDLS and CDR2 YYNGEE. Here the CDR3 DNA reads TGTGCCAGCAGCGTATCAGGACAGGGGATCGTTTGGGAGACCCAGTACTTC. This codes for CASSVSGQGIVWETQYF.

The chain links TRBV18 to TRBJ2-6, with 10 bases matching TRBD2. J gave up 1 base and V 0 bases, and 6 bases lay outside the gene matches. In germline, CDR1 is KGHSH, CDR2 LQKENI. The CDR3 runs 19 residues. This CDR3 reads CASSPPLAGALSGANVLTF. The CDR3 DNA reads TGTGCCAGCTCACCACCGCTAGCGGGGGCCCTGTCTGGGGCCAACGTCCTGACTTTC.

The gene calls are TRBV6-5 and TRBJ1-2, with TRBD1 matching over 10 bases. After removal of 4 bases from V and 4 bases from J, the junction contained 6 bases not matched to a gene. The CDR3 totals 15 residues. CDR1 and CDR2 (germline): MNHEY, SVGAGI. The CDR3: CASSSTGTGAYGYTF. CDR3 DNA: TGTGCCAGCAGTTCCACCGGGACAGGGGCCTATGGCTACACCTTC.

CDR3 sequence reads: CASSQGQGGDTGELFF. The CDR3 region has the DNA TGTGCCAGCAGCCAAGGACAGGGTGGGGACACCGGGGAGCTGTTTTTT. The chain carries TRBV3-1 (or the pseudogene TRBV3-2) and TRBJ2-2; 7 bases map to TRBD1. Per the germline V gene, CDR1 is LGHDT and CDR2 is YNNKEL (reference sequence). The CDR3 is made up of 16 amino acids. J gave up 3 bases and V 1 base, and 5 bases lay outside the gene matches.

The V call is TRBV5-4, the J call TRBJ2-2; the D is unclear. V was cut by 4 bases and J by 6 bases, with 10 bases left in between. Germline V gives CDR1 SGHNT, CDR2 YYREEE (reference sequence). This CDR3 region has 13 residues. Here the CDR3 DNA reads TGTGCCAGCAGCGCTTATACGGCCGGGGAGCTGTTTTTT. Translated, it gives CASSAYTAGELFF.

The CDR3 nucleotides are TGTGCCAGCAGCTTAGATCCCGGGGGGATCTATGAGACCCAGTACTTC. Translated, it gives CASSLDPGGIYETQYF. The rearrangement uses TRBV11-3 and TRBJ2-5; 7 bases are shared with TRBD2. The germline CDR1 and CDR2 sequences are SGHNT and YENEEA. The CDR3 is made up of 16 amino acids. Trimming removed 0 bases from V and 5 bases from J; junction bases left unmatched: 9. The variable domain in full, completed from reference TRBV11-3 and TRBJ2-5, reads EAGVVQSPRYKIIEKKQPVAFWCNPISGHNTLYWYLQNLGQGPELLIRYENEEAVDDSQLPKDRFSAERLKGVDSTLKIQPAELGDSAVYLCASSLDPGGIYETQYFGPGTRLLVL.

The chain is built from TRBV3-1 (or the pseudogene TRBV3-2) and TRBJ2-3, with 8 nucleotides matching TRBD2. The V gene's germline CDR1 is LGHDT and CDR2 YNNKEL (reference sequence). J lost 8 bases, V lost 0 bases, and 13 bases had no gene match. The CDR3 is 17 amino acids. The CDR3 region is CASSQDRGGTTRGTQYF. The DNA of the CDR3 is TGTGCCAGCAGCCAAGATCGGGGGGGAACGACCCGAGGTACGCAGTATTTT.

The chain is built from TRBV19 and TRBJ1-6; D remains unclear. The CDR3 spans 15 residues. The germline V and J ends were trimmed by 3 bases and 0 bases, with 6 bases remaining between them. CDR1 is LNHDA, CDR2 SQIVND, per germline (reference sequence). The CDR3 spells CASSMRGSYNSPLHF. For the CDR3, the DNA is TGTGCCAGTAGTATGCGGGGCTCCTATAATTCACCCCTCCACTTT.

The V and J genes are TRBV2 and TRBJ2-3, with D perhaps matching TRBD2 (6 bases). Germline V lookup: CDR1 SNHLY, CDR2 FYNNEI. V lost 3 bases and J lost 1, with 11 bases in between. The CDR3 length is 15 residues. The CDR3: CASSEYRRGTDTQYF. In nucleotides, the CDR3 is TGTGCCAGCAGTGAGTACAGGAGGGGCACAGATACGCAGTATTTT.

V is TRBV9 and J is TRBJ2-3; 7 positions match TRBD2. This CDR3 contains 15 residues. The germline gives CDR1 SGDLS, CDR2 YYNGEE. Trimming removed 1 base from V and 2 bases from J; junction bases left unmatched: 4. CDR3 nucleotide sequence: TGTGCCAGCAGCGTAAGGCTAGCGGCCACAGATACGCAGTATTTT. Protein product: CASSVRLAATDTQYF.

The rearrangement links TRBV5-5 to TRBJ2-7, with TRBD1 matching 9 bases. Germline CDR1 and CDR2: SGHKS and YYEKEE (reference sequence). V was pared by 2 bases and J by 6 bases, with 9 bases of the junction left unmatched. The CDR3 is 15 amino acids. CDR3 sequence reads: CASSLGTGGSGEQYF. The CDR3 coding sequence is TGTGCCAGCAGCTTAGGTACAGGGGGCTCAGGCGAGCAGTACTTC.

This clone has only one observation. V gene TRBV5-1 combines with J gene TRBJ1-1; 8 bases line up with TRBD1. The CDR3 runs to 14 residues. In germline, CDR1 is SGHRS, CDR2 YFSETQ. V gave up 4 bases and J gave up 1 base; unmatched junction bases: 3. The CDR3 loop is CASSPGTGNTEAFF. The CDR3, as DNA: TGCGCCAGCAGCCCGGGGACAGGGAACACTGAAGCTTTCTTT.

The chain has TRBV10-2 and TRBJ2-5, with unresolved D. The CDR3 extends over 13 amino acids. V gave up 5 bases and J gave up 3 bases, with 10 bases separating them. The germline V gene encodes CDR1 WSHSY and CDR2 SAAADI. Written as DNA, the CDR3 is TGCGCCAGCAGTCTAAGACTGAAAGAGACCCAGTACTTC. Residues: CASSLRLKETQYF.

The chain carries TRBV5-1 and TRBJ1-6; D gene unclear. V lost 0 bases and J 0 bases, leaving 7 bases between the germline ends. Germline V gene sequence: CDR1 SGHRS, CDR2 YFSETQ. This CDR3 comprises 16 residues. This CDR3 reads CASSLGISSYNSPLHF. The CDR3 DNA follows: TGCGCCAGCAGCTTGGGAATCAGCTCCTATAATTCACCCCTCCACTTT.